This is a list of T cell receptor beta chains from one sample in a study of blood T cell repertoires in COVID-19. The data were produced by immunoSEQ multiplex PCR, yet TCRdb's version contains in-frame clones alone and is incomplete. The table lists around 29,000 clones, around 87% of them singletons, with roughly a tenth in the top ten. Sequencing used peripheral blood. These TCRs come from a man aged 55 to 70 with acute or convalescent COVID-19. The CDR3 runs from the conserved cysteine through the conserved F or W. Each record gives: D gene, V gene, clone size, J gene, CDR3 protein, CDR3 DNA. The D gene is left open where the match is weak. Size is stated for part of the rows, as once, few or many counts, or as a class when the clone is expanded.

d_call: NA; v_call: TRBV30; clone_size: few; j_call: TRBJ1-4; cdr3_aa: CAWERSGKLFF; cdr3_nt: TGTGCCTGGGAGCGGAGTGGAAAACTGTTTTTT
d_call: NA; v_call: TRBV7-5; clone_size: NA; j_call: TRBJ2-7; cdr3_aa: CARSAGQGSQYF; cdr3_nt: TGTGCCAGAAGCGCTGGACAGGGGTCACAGTACTTC
d_call: TRBD2; v_call: TRBV29-1; clone_size: few; j_call: TRBJ2-7; cdr3_aa: CSVVGRGLDEQYF; cdr3_nt: TGCAGCGTTGTTGGGAGGGGTCTTGACGAGCAGTACTTC
d_call: NA; v_call: TRBV10-3; clone_size: NA; j_call: TRBJ1-2; cdr3_aa: CAISATENYGYTF; cdr3_nt: TGTGCCATCAGTGCGACAGAAAACTATGGCTACACCTTC
d_call: NA; v_call: TRBV5-1; clone_size: few; j_call: TRBJ2-5; cdr3_aa: CASSLLPGETQYF; cdr3_nt: TGCGCCAGCAGCTTGTTGCCAGGAGAGACCCAGTACTTC
d_call: NA; v_call: TRBV5-5; clone_size: NA; j_call: TRBJ1-1; cdr3_aa: CASSSSRTANTEAFF; cdr3_nt: TGTGCCAGCAGCTCTTCACGGACAGCGAACACTGAAGCTTTCTTT
d_call: TRBD1; v_call: TRBV6-5; clone_size: NA; j_call: TRBJ1-1; cdr3_aa: CASTKTGGLTEAFF; cdr3_nt: TGTGCCAGCACTAAGACAGGGGGCCTCACTGAAGCTTTCTTT
d_call: NA; v_call: TRBV25-1; clone_size: NA; j_call: TRBJ1-1; cdr3_aa: CASSPMGQTQAFF; cdr3_nt: TGTGCCAGCAGTCCGATGGGCCAAACGCAAGCTTTCTTT
d_call: TRBD2; v_call: TRBV5-4; clone_size: NA; j_call: TRBJ2-3; cdr3_aa: CASSLREGGADTQYF; cdr3_nt: TGTGCCAGCAGCCTCCGGGAGGGGGGGGCAGATACGCAGTATTTT
d_call: TRBD2; v_call: TRBV2; clone_size: NA; j_call: TRBJ2-7; cdr3_aa: CASSDRGRAYEQYF; cdr3_nt: TGTGCCAGCAGTGACCGCGGGAGGGCCTACGAGCAGTACTTC
d_call: TRBD1; v_call: TRBV27; clone_size: NA; j_call: TRBJ2-6; cdr3_aa: CASSLKQGAISGANVLTF; cdr3_nt: TGTGCCAGCAGTTTAAAACAGGGGGCGATCTCTGGGGCCAACGTCCTGACTTTC
d_call: TRBD2; v_call: TRBV7-9; clone_size: NA; j_call: TRBJ2-7; cdr3_aa: CASSLVAGGFYEQYF; cdr3_nt: TGTGCCAGCAGCTTGGTAGCGGGAGGGTTTTACGAGCAGTACTTC
d_call: NA; v_call: TRBV5-4; clone_size: NA; j_call: TRBJ1-1; cdr3_aa: CASSLAGRAMGAFF; cdr3_nt: TGTGCCAGCAGCTTGGCCGGCAGGGCCATGGGAGCTTTCTTT
d_call: NA; v_call: TRBV7-2; clone_size: NA; j_call: TRBJ1-5; cdr3_aa: CASSPQGNQPQHF; cdr3_nt: TGTGCCAGCAGCCCACAGGGAAATCAGCCCCAGCATTTT
d_call: NA; v_call: TRBV2; clone_size: NA; j_call: TRBJ2-7; cdr3_aa: CASGGARERSYEQYF; cdr3_nt: TGTGCCAGCGGGGGGGCCAGGGAAAGGTCCTACGAGCAGTACTTC
d_call: TRBD1; v_call: TRBV27; clone_size: NA; j_call: TRBJ1-6; cdr3_aa: CASSPTGDSLYNSPLHF; cdr3_nt: TGTGCCAGCAGTCCCACCGGGGACAGCCTTTATAATTCACCCCTCCACTTT
d_call: TRBD2; v_call: TRBV5-6; clone_size: NA; j_call: TRBJ2-3; cdr3_aa: CASSLGLAGTDTQYF; cdr3_nt: TGTGCCAGCAGCTTGGGACTAGCGGGGACAGATACGCAGTATTTT
d_call: NA; v_call: TRBV5-1; clone_size: NA; j_call: TRBJ1-5; cdr3_aa: CASSSGEFGNQPQHF; cdr3_nt: TGCGCCAGCAGCTCAGGGGAGTTTGGCAATCAGCCCCAGCATTTT
d_call: TRBD1; v_call: TRBV5-1; clone_size: NA; j_call: TRBJ1-5; cdr3_aa: CASRPGTDSNQPQHF; cdr3_nt: TGCGCCAGCCGCCCTGGGACAGATAGCAATCAGCCCCAGCATTTT
d_call: TRBD2; v_call: TRBV5-1; clone_size: NA; j_call: TRBJ2-5; cdr3_aa: CASSSTSGGARETQYF; cdr3_nt: TGCGCCAGCAGCTCGACTAGCGGGGGGGCCCGAGAGACCCAGTACTTC
d_call: TRBD1; v_call: TRBV18; clone_size: NA; j_call: TRBJ1-1; cdr3_aa: CASSPQQGMNTEAFF; cdr3_nt: TGTGCCAGCTCACCGCAACAGGGGATGAACACTGAAGCTTTCTTT
d_call: NA; v_call: TRBV24-1; clone_size: NA; j_call: TRBJ2-3; cdr3_aa: CATSDPTPGENTDTQYF; cdr3_nt: TGTGCCACCAGTGATCCCACTCCCGGGGAAAACACAGATACGCAGTATTTT
d_call: TRBD1; v_call: TRBV11-2; clone_size: NA; j_call: TRBJ1-1; cdr3_aa: CASSPRTGVGTQNTEAFF; cdr3_nt: TGTGCCAGCAGCCCTCGGACAGGGGTTGGGACTCAGAACACTGAAGCTTTCTTT
d_call: NA; v_call: TRBV28; clone_size: NA; j_call: TRBJ1-5; cdr3_aa: CASSLITGNQPQHF; cdr3_nt: TGTGCCAGCAGTCTCATCACAGGGAATCAGCCCCAGCATTTT